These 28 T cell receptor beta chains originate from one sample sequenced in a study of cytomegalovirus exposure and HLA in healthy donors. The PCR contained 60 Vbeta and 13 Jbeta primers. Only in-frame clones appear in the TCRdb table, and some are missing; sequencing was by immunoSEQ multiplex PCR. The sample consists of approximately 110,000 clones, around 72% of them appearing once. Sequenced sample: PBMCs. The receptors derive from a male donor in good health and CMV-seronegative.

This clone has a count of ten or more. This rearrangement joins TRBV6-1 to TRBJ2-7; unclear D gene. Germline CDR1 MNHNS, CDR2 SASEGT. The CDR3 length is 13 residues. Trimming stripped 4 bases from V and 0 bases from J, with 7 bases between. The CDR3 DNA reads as TGTGCCAGCAGTGCCTCCTTCTCCTACGAGCAGTACTTC. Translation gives CASSASFSYEQYF.

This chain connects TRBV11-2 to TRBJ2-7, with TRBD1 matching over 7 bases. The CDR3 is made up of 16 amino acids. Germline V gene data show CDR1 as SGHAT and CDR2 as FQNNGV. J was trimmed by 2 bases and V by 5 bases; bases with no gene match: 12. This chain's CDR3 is CASSPPGGSRPYEQYF. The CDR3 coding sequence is TGTGCCAGCAGCCCGCCAGGGGGTAGCAGGCCCTACGAGCAGTACTTC.

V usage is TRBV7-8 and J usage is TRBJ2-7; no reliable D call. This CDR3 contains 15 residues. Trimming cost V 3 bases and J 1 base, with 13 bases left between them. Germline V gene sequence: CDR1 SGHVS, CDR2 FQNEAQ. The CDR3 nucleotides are TGTGCCAGCAGCTTTGACAAAATAACATCCTACGAGCAGTACTTC. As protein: CASSFDKITSYEQYF.

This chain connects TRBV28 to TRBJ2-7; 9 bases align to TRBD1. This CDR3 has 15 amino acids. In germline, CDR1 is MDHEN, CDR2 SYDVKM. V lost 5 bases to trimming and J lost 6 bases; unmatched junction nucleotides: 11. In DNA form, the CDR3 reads TGTGCCAGCAGTATACAGGGGGCCTCTCGGGTCGAGCAGTACTTC. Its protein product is CASSIQGASRVEQYF.

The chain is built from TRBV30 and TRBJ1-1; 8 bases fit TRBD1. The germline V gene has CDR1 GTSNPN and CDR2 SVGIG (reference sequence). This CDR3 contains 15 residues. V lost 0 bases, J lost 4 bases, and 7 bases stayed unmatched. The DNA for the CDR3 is TGTGCCTGGAGTGTACCAGGACAGGGACGCACTGAAGCTTTCTTT. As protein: CAWSVPGQGRTEAFF. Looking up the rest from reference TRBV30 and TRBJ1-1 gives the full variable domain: SQTIHQWPATLVQPVGSPLSLECTVEGTSNPNLYWYRQAAGRGLQLLFYSVGIGQISSEVPQNLSASRPQDRQFILSSKKLLLSDSGFYLCAWSVPGQGRTEAFFGQGTRLTVV.

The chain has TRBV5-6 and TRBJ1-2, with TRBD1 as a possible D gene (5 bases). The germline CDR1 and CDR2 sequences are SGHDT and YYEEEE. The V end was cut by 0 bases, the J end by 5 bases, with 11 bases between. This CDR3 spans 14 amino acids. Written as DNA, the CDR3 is TGTGCCAGCAGCTTGGCCTGGGGGGAATATGGCTACACCTTC. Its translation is CASSLAWGEYGYTF.

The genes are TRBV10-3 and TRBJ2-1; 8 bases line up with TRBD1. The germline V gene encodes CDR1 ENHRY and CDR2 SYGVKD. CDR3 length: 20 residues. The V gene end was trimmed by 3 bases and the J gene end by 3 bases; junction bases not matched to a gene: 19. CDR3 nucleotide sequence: TGTGCCATCAGTGACATACCGGGACAGGTGATCCCCTTTAACTACAATGAGCAGTTCTTC. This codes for CAISDIPGQVIPFNYNEQFF.

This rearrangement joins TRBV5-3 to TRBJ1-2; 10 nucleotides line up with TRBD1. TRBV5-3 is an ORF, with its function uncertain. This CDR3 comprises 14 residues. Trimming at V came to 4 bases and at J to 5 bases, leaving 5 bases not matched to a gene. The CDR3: CARSPRDRGYGYTF. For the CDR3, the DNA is TGTGCCAGAAGCCCCCGGGACAGGGGATATGGCTACACCTTC.

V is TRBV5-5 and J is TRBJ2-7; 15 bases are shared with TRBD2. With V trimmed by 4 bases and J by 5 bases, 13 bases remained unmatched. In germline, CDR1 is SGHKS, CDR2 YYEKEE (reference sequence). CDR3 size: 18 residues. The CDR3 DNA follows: TGTGCCAGCAGCCCCAGGGGACTAGCGGGAGGAATCCTTAACGAGCAGTACTTC. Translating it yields CASSPRGLAGGILNEQYF.

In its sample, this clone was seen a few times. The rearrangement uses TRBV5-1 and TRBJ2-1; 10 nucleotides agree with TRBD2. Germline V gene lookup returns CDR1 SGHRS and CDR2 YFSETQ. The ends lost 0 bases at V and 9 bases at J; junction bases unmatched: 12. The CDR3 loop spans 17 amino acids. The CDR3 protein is CASSLVPPSGRASEQFF. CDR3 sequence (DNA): TGCGCCAGCAGCTTGGTCCCCCCGAGCGGGAGGGCCAGTGAGCAGTTCTTC.

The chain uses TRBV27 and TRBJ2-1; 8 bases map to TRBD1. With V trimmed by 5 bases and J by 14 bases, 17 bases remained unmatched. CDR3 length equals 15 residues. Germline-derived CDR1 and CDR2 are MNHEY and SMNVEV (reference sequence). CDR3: CASSPGTGPPVLKFF. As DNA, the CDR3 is TGTGCCAGCAGTCCCGGGACAGGTCCGCCGGTACTCAAGTTCTTC.

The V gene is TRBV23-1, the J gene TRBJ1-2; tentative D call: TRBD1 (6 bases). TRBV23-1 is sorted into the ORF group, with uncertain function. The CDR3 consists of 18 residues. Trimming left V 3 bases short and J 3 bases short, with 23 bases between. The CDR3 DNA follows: TGCGCCAGCAGTCATTTAGACAGGCTCCAAATACTAGACTATGGCTACACCTTC. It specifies CASSHLDRLQILDYGYTF.

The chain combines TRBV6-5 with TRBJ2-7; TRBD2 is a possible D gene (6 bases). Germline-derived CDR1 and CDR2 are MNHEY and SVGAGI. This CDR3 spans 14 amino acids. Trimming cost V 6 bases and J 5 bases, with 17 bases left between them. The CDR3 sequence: CASSLQGGINEQYF. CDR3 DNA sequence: TGTGCCAGCAGCCTCCAGGGCGGGATCAACGAGCAGTACTTC.

CDR3 DNA: TGTGCCAGCAGCCCAGGGTTAGTGAACACTGAAGCTTTCTTT. Translation: CASSPGLVNTEAFF. The chain links TRBV5-4 to TRBJ1-1, with a weak D call TRBD1 (5 bases). Looked up from germline, CDR1 is SGHNT and CDR2 is YYREEE (reference sequence). V dropped 4 bases and J dropped 0 bases, with 10 bases sitting between them. The CDR3 covers 14 residues.

CDR3 protein: CASSPAGGHYNEQFF. CDR3 nucleotide sequence: TGTGCCAGCAGCCCAGCGGGAGGGCACTACAATGAGCAGTTCTTC. J is TRBJ2-1 and V is TRBV9; TRBD2 aligns across 10 bases. The CDR3 consists of 15 residues. Germline loops: CDR1 SGDLS, CDR2 YYNGEE. The V gene end was trimmed by 4 bases and the J gene end by 3 bases; junction bases not matched to a gene: 4.

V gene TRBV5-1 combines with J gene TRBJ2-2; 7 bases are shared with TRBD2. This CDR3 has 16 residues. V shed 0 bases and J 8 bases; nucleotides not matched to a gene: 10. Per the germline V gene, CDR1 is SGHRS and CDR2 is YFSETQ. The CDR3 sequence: CASSLAGGSGSGELFF. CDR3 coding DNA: TGCGCCAGCAGCTTGGCCGGCGGGAGCGGGTCTGGGGAGCTGTTTTTT. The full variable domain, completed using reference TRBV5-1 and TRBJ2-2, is KAGVTQTPRYLIKTRGQQVTLSCSPISGHRSVSWYQQTPGQGLQFLFEYFSETQRNKGNFPGRFSGRQFSNSRSEMNVSTLELGDSALYLCASSLAGGSGSGELFFGEGSRLTVL.

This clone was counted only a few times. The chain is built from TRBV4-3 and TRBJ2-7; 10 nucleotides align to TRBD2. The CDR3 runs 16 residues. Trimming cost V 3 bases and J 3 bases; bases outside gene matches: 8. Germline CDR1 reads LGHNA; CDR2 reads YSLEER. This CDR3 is CASSQELAGADYEQYF. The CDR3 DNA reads TGCGCCAGCAGCCAGGAGCTAGCGGGAGCCGACTACGAGCAGTACTTC.

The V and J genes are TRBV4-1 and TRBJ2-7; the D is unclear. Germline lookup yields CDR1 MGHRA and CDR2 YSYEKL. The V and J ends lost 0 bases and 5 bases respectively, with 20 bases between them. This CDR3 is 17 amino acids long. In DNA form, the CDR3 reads TGCGCCAGCAGCCAAGATCCCCGCCGGAATTTGGGCCACGAGCAGTACTTC. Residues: CASSQDPRRNLGHEQYF.

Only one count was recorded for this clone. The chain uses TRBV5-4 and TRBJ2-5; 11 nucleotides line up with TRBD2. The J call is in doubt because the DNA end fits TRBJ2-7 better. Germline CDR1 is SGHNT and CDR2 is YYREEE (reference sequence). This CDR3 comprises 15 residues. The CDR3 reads CASSTLAGGSYEQYF. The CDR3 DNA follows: TGTGCCAGCAGCACTCTAGCGGGAGGCTCCTACGAGCAGTACTTC.

This CDR3 is CASSPESPYGSGELFF. The CDR3 DNA is TGTGCCAGCAGCCCTGAGTCTCCTTACGGGTCCGGGGAGCTGTTTTTT. This sequence joins TRBV7-6 and TRBJ2-2; D gene ambiguous. V was trimmed by 5 bases and J by 6 bases, leaving 19 bases between them. Per the germline V gene, CDR1 is SGHVS and CDR2 is FNYEAQ. The CDR3 covers 16 residues.

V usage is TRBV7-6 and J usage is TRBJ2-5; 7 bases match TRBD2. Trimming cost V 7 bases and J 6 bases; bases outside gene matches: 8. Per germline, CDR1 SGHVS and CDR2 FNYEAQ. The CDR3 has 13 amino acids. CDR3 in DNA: TGTGCCAGCACCCCTTCTAGCGGTCAGACCCAGTACTTC. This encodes CASTPSSGQTQYF.

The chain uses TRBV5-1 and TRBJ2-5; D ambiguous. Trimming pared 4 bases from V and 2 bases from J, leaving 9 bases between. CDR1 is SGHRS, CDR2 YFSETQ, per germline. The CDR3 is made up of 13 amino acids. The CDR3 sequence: CASSPQIQETQYF. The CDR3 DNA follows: TGCGCCAGCAGCCCACAGATTCAAGAGACCCAGTACTTC.

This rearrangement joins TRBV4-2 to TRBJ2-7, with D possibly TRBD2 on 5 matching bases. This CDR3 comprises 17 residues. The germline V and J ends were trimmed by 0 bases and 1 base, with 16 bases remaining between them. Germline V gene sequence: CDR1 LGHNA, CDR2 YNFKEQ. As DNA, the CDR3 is TGTGCCAGCAGCCAAGATCTAGAGGGAATAAGTTCCTACGAGCAGTACTTC. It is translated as CASSQDLEGISSYEQYF.

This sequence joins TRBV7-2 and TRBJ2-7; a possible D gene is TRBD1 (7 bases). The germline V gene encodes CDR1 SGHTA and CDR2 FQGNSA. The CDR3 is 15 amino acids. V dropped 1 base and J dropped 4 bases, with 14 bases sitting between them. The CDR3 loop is CASSLGQGGRYEQYF. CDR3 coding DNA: TGTGCCAGCAGCTTAGGGCAGGGGGGTAGGTACGAGCAGTACTTC.

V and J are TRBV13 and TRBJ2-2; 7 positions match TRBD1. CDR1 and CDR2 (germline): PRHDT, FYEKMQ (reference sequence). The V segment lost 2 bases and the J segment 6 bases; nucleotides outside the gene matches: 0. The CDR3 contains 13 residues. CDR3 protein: CASSLQGAGELFF. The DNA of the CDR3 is TGTGCCAGCAGCTTACAGGGGGCCGGGGAGCTGTTTTTT.

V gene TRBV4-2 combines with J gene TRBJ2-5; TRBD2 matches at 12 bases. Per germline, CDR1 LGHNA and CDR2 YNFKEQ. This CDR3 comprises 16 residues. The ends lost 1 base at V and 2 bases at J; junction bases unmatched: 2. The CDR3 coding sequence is TGTGCCAGCAGCCAAGGGACTAGCGGGGCACAAGAGACCCAGTACTTC. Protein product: CASSQGTSGAQETQYF.

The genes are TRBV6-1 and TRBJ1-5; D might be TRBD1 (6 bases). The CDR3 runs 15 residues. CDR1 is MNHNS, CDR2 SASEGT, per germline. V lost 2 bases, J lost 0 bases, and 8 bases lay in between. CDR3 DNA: TGTGCCAGCAGTGAAAGGGGGTTTAGCAATCAGCCCCAGCATTTT. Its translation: CASSERGFSNQPQHF.

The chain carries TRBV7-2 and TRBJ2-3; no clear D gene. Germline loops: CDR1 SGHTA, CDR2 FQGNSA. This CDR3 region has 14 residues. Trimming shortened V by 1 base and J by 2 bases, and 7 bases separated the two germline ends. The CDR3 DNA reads TGTGCCAGCAGCTTAGGGCAGTTCACAGATACGCAGTATTTT. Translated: CASSLGQFTDTQYF.